These 28 T cell receptor beta chains share one sample of origin, sequenced in a study of PD-L1 blockade in urothelial cancer. Only in-frame clones appear in the TCRdb table, and some are missing; sequencing was by immunoSEQ multiplex PCR. The repertoire has approximately 56,000 clones, over 75% of them found once; the top ten carry less than 20%. Time point noted: pretreatment peripheral blood. Sequencing used PBMCs, obtained around atezolizumab (anti-PD-L1) treatment. Receptor source: a man between 65 and 80 years old with urothelial cancer.

The chain is built from TRBV6-5 and TRBJ1-5; D is perhaps TRBD1 (5 bases). CDR3 length equals 15 residues. Trimming stripped 0 bases from V and 7 bases from J, with 13 bases between. Germline lookup yields CDR1 MNHEY and CDR2 SVGAGI. The chain's CDR3 is CASSYSGSGDQPQHF. CDR3 DNA sequence: TGTGCCAGCAGTTACTCGGGATCGGGGGACCAGCCCCAGCATTTT.

Notes on this clone: The junction and the germline gene differ at one end; a read error may be behind it. V gene TRBV18 combines with J gene TRBJ1-5, with 9 bases identical to TRBD1. The length of the CDR3 is 14 residues. CDR1 is KGHSH and CDR2 is LQKENI in the germline V gene. CDR3 in amino acids: CASPPDRGDQPQHF. The DNA for the CDR3 is TGTGCCAGCCCACCTGACAGGGGGGATCAGCCCCAGCATTTT.

The V and J genes are TRBV5-1 and TRBJ2-1; D is possibly TRBD1 (5 bases). This CDR3 is built from 12 residues. Trimming removed 3 bases at V and 9 bases at J, with 10 bases between. Germline CDR1 reads SGHRS; CDR2 reads YFSETQ. The CDR3 reads CASSSGQGEQFF. The CDR3 DNA is TGCGCCAGCAGCTCGGGCCAGGGTGAGCAGTTCTTC.

Only one count was recorded for this clone. This chain links TRBV5-1 with TRBJ1-1, with 9 bases that match TRBD1. The CDR3 runs to 15 residues. Germline V gene sequence: CDR1 SGHRS, CDR2 YFSETQ. V shed 4 bases, J shed 5 bases, and the junction held 9 bases outside the gene matches. The DNA of the CDR3 is TGCGCCAGCAGCCCGGGACAGGGCGGTGAGACTGAAGCTTTCTTT. It yields the protein CASSPGQGGETEAFF. The whole variable domain, remainder taken from reference TRBV5-1 and TRBJ1-1, is KAGVTQTPRYLIKTRGQQVTLSCSPISGHRSVSWYQQTPGQGLQFLFEYFSETQRNKGNFPGRFSGRQFSNSRSEMNVSTLELGDSALYLCASSPGQGGETEAFFGQGTRLTVV.

This chain's CDR3 is CASSDPGQGAYEQYF. In nucleotides, the CDR3 is TGCGCCAGCAGCGATCCGGGACAGGGGGCCTACGAGCAGTACTTC. This chain uses TRBV5-1 with TRBJ2-7; 11 nucleotides line up with TRBD1. The CDR3 totals 15 residues. Looked up from germline, CDR1 is SGHRS and CDR2 is YFSETQ. Losses at the gene ends were 4 bases for V and 2 bases for J; bases not matched to a gene: 5.

This clone appeared once. V usage is TRBV6-1 and J usage is TRBJ1-5; D uncertain. Germline V gene lookup returns CDR1 MNHNS and CDR2 SASEGT. This CDR3 is built from 14 residues. V shed 2 bases and J shed 4 bases, with 9 bases lying between them. This CDR3 is CASSEYQVNQPQHF. The DNA of the CDR3 is TGTGCCAGCAGTGAATACCAGGTTAATCAGCCCCAGCATTTT.

The V gene is TRBV5-8, the J gene TRBJ2-1; D not resolved. The CDR3 length is 14 residues. V was cut by 0 bases and J by 2 bases, with 6 bases left in between. The germline CDR1 and CDR2 sequences are SGHTS and YDEGEE. The CDR3 sequence: CASSLVSAYNEQFF. CDR3 nucleotides: TGTGCCAGCAGCTTGGTGAGCGCCTACAATGAGCAGTTCTTC.

This clone was counted between two and nine times. The chain employs TRBV7-9 and TRBJ2-5, with TRBD2 matching over 14 bases. This CDR3 is 17 amino acids long. Germline-derived CDR1 and CDR2 are SEHNR and FQNEAQ (reference sequence). With 2 bases clipped from V and 3 bases from J, the junction kept 5 bases outside the gene matches. This CDR3 is CASSLRLGLAGEETQYF. CDR3 in DNA: TGTGCCAGCAGCTTACGGTTGGGACTAGCGGGAGAAGAGACCCAGTACTTC.

This sequence joins TRBV7-2 and TRBJ2-5; 9 bases match TRBD2. The germline CDR1 and CDR2 sequences are SGHTA and FQGNSA. J lost 5 bases, V lost 2 bases, and 3 bases had no gene match. CDR3 length: 14 amino acids. The CDR3 sequence: CASSLLAGAETQYF. The CDR3 region has the DNA TGTGCCAGCAGCTTATTAGCGGGAGCTGAGACCCAGTACTTC. Based on the CDR3 plus reference TRBV7-2 and TRBJ2-5, the full variable domain is GAGVSQSPSNKVTEKGKDVELRCDPISGHTALYWYRQSLGQGLEFLIYFQGNSAPDKSGLPSDRFSAERTGGSVSTLTIQRTQQEDSAVYLCASSLLAGAETQYFGPGTRLLVL.

This clone was observed a handful of times. The chain carries TRBV7-8 and TRBJ1-1, with 8 bases fitting TRBD1. Germline V gene lookup returns CDR1 SGHVS and CDR2 FQNEAQ. The CDR3 totals 15 residues. The ends lost 3 bases at V and 12 bases at J; junction bases unmatched: 15. For the CDR3, the DNA is TGTGCCAGCAGCTTTTCTGGACAGGGCGGTATTAAAACTTTCTTT. Translating it yields CASSFSGQGGIKTFF.

This chain joins TRBV2 and TRBJ1-1, with D tentatively TRBD1 (5 bases). In germline, CDR1 is SNHLY, CDR2 FYNNEI. Deletions cut 1 base from V and 1 base from J, with 7 bases between. This CDR3 contains 14 residues. This chain's CDR3 is CASSEGTWNTEAFF. The CDR3 DNA follows: TGTGCCAGCAGTGAAGGGACATGGAACACTGAAGCTTTCTTT.

This chain connects TRBV5-5 to TRBJ1-4, with D unclear. Per germline, CDR1 SGHKS and CDR2 YYEKEE (reference sequence). The length of the CDR3 is 16 residues. V gave up 0 bases and J gave up 3 bases, with 12 bases separating them. The CDR3 reads CASSLGGRGSNEKLFF. Written as DNA, the CDR3 is TGTGCCAGCAGCTTGGGAGGTAGAGGGTCTAATGAAAAACTGTTTTTT.

The sample holds a few counts of this clone. The CDR3 region is CSSTGGIAEAFF. In DNA form, the CDR3 reads TGCAGCTCTACAGGGGGCATCGCTGAAGCTTTCTTT. V gene TRBV29-1 combines with J gene TRBJ1-1, with 9 bases that match TRBD1. Germline V gene data show CDR1 as SQVTM and CDR2 as ANQGSEA. V lost 8 bases to trimming and J lost 6 bases; unmatched junction nucleotides: 7. The CDR3 has 12 amino acids.

The J gene is TRBJ2-1, the V gene TRBV7-8; TRBD2 aligns across 12 bases. Unmatched junction bases numbered 12, after V lost 3 bases and J lost 0 bases. Looked up from germline, CDR1 is SGHVS and CDR2 is FQNEAQ. The CDR3 totals 20 residues. CDR3 amino acids: CASSLELWTSGASSYNEQFF. DNA for the CDR3: TGTGCCAGCAGCTTGGAGCTTTGGACTAGCGGGGCCAGCTCCTACAATGAGCAGTTCTTC.

The chain uses TRBV27 and TRBJ2-7; 9 bases match TRBD2. There are 15 residues in the CDR3. V lost 5 bases and J lost 3; bases outside the gene matches: 8. Germline V gene data show CDR1 as MNHEY and CDR2 as SMNVEV (reference sequence). The CDR3 DNA sequence: TGTGCCAGCAGTCCGTCCGGGACTAGCAGCTACGAGCAGTACTTC. Translated: CASSPSGTSSYEQYF.

V gene TRBV7-2 combines with J gene TRBJ1-4, with 7 positions matching TRBD1. The CDR3 is 16 residues long. Looked up from germline, CDR1 is SGHTA and CDR2 is FQGNSA. J was trimmed by 1 base and V by 5 bases; bases with no gene match: 7. The CDR3 DNA reads as TGTGCCAGCAGCAAACAGGGGAGGATAACTAATGAAAAACTGTTTTTT. This encodes CASSKQGRITNEKLFF.

The V call is TRBV28, the J call TRBJ1-5, with 9 bases identical to TRBD1. The V gene end was trimmed by 5 bases and the J gene end by 5 bases; junction bases not matched to a gene: 7. The germline gives CDR1 MDHEN, CDR2 SYDVKM. The CDR3 loop spans 15 amino acids. The CDR3 reads CASSPRGQGYQPQHF. The CDR3 DNA reads TGTGCCAGCAGTCCACGGGGACAGGGCTATCAGCCCCAGCATTTT.

This chain uses TRBV10-3 with TRBJ2-4; no definite D call. This CDR3 has 17 residues. V lost 0 bases and J 0 bases, leaving 12 bases between the germline ends. Germline V gene sequence: CDR1 ENHRY, CDR2 SYGVKD. This CDR3 is CAISESVVELAKNIQYF. CDR3 DNA sequence: TGTGCCATCAGTGAGTCGGTTGTCGAGCTAGCCAAAAACATTCAGTACTTC.

The chain uses TRBV27 and TRBJ2-6; 7 positions match TRBD1. Germline CDR1 reads MNHEY; CDR2 reads SMNVEV (reference sequence). The CDR3 consists of 14 residues. The CDR3 coding sequence is TGTCTTCACAGGGGACGATCTGGGGCCAACGTCCTGACTTTC. Translating it yields CLHRGRSGANVLTF.

This clone was counted only a few times. The chain uses TRBV9 and TRBJ2-2; 8 nucleotides line up with TRBD2. After removal of 6 bases from V and 6 bases from J, the junction contained 7 bases not matched to a gene. CDR3 length: 14 amino acids. CDR1 is SGDLS, CDR2 YYNGEE, per germline. CDR3 amino acids: CASNFRGGAGELFF. DNA of the CDR3: TGTGCCAGCAACTTCCGGGGGGGGGCCGGGGAGCTGTTTTTT.

The chain joins TRBV9 to TRBJ1-5, with D unresolved. Trimming stripped 3 bases from V and 3 bases from J, with 13 bases between. Germline V lookup: CDR1 SGDLS, CDR2 YYNGEE. This CDR3 spans 15 amino acids. The CDR3 is CASSAGSSPNQPQHF. The CDR3 DNA sequence: TGTGCCAGCAGCGCGGGGTCCTCCCCCAATCAGCCCCAGCATTTT.

The chain combines TRBV5-6 with TRBJ2-5; tentative D call: TRBD1 (5 bases). Germline CDR1 reads SGHDT; CDR2 reads YYEEEE. The CDR3 is made up of 15 amino acids. V was pared by 3 bases and J by 2 bases, with 14 bases between. In DNA, the CDR3 is TGTGCCAGCAGCTGGGATTTGGGGCAGCAAGAGACCCAGTACTTC. Amino acid sequence: CASSWDLGQQETQYF. The whole variable domain, filled in from reference TRBV5-6 and TRBJ2-5, reads DAGVTQSPTHLIKTRGQQVTLRCSPKSGHDTVSWYQQALGQGPQFIFQYYEEEERQRGNFPDRFSGHQFPNYSSELNVNALLLGDSALYLCASSWDLGQQETQYFGPGTRLLVL.

The chain joins TRBV5-1 to TRBJ2-7, with 8 positions matching TRBD1. This CDR3 comprises 15 residues. Germline lookup yields CDR1 SGHRS and CDR2 YFSETQ. V lost 3 bases, J lost 4 bases, and 9 bases stayed unmatched. CDR3 in amino acids: CASSSSGGQKYEQYF. The CDR3 DNA follows: TGCGCCAGCAGCTCCTCAGGGGGCCAGAAGTACGAGCAGTACTTC.

The chain combines TRBV15 with TRBJ2-7; D gene ambiguous. The CDR3 covers 15 residues. V was trimmed by 0 bases and J by 3 bases, leaving 12 bases between them. Germline-derived CDR1 and CDR2 are LNHNV and YYDKDF (reference sequence). CDR3 DNA sequence: TGTGCCACCAGCAGAGATCTGGGCTCAGGCTACGAGCAGTACTTC. This encodes CATSRDLGSGYEQYF.

The J gene is TRBJ1-2, the V gene TRBV19; 9 nucleotides line up with TRBD1. CDR1 and CDR2 from the germline V gene are LNHDA and SQIVND (reference sequence). J lost 7 bases, V lost 7 bases, and 7 bases had no gene match. This CDR3 spans 13 amino acids. The CDR3 nucleotides are TGTGCCAGTAAGGGACAGGGTGACTCTGGCTACACCTTC. This codes for CASKGQGDSGYTF.

The J gene is TRBJ1-4, the V gene TRBV28; D is perhaps TRBD1 (5 bases). This CDR3 has 14 residues. Germline V CDR1 and CDR2: MDHEN, SYDVKM. V was shortened by 8 bases and J by 2 bases, with 12 bases between the two germline ends. This CDR3 is CASGPPGTNEKLFF. The CDR3 coding sequence is TGTGCCAGCGGCCCGCCAGGGACTAATGAAAAACTGTTTTTT.

The V and J genes are TRBV20-1 and TRBJ2-7; D is uncertain. V lost 0 bases and J 7 bases, leaving 4 bases between the germline ends. Germline values: CDR1 DFQATT, CDR2 SNEGSKA (reference sequence). CDR3 length equals 10 residues. The CDR3 is CSAREREQYF. The CDR3, as DNA: TGCAGTGCTAGAGAGCGGGAGCAGTACTTC.

This chain joins TRBV27 and TRBJ2-3; 9 bases agree with TRBD2. V dropped 0 bases and J dropped 3; count of bases not matched to a gene: 4. This CDR3 comprises 16 residues. Germline V gives CDR1 MNHEY, CDR2 SMNVEV (reference sequence). The CDR3 DNA sequence: TGTGCCAGCAGTTTATCATGGGGACTAGCAACAGATACGCAGTATTTT. This codes for CASSLSWGLATDTQYF.